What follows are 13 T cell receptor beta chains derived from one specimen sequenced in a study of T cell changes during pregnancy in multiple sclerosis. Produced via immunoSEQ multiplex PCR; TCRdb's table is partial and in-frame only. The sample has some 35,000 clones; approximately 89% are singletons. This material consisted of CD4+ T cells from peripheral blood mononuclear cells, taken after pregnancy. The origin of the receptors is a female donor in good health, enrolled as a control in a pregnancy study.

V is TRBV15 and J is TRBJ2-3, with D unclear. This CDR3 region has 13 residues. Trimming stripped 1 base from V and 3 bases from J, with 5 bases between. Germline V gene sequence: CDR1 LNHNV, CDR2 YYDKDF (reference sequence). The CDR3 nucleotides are TGTGCCACCAGCAGAGTATCGACAGATACGCAGTATTTT. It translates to CATSRVSTDTQYF.

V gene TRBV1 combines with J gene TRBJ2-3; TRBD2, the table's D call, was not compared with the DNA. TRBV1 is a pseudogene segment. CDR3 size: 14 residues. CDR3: CTSSQDLARDTQYF. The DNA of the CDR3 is TGCACCAGCAGCCAAGATCTTGCACGGGATACGCAGTATTTT.

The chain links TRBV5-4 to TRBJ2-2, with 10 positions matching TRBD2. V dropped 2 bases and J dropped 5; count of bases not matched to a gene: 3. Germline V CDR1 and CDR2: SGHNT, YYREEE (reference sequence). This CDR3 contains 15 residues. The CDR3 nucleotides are TGTGCCAGCAGCTTAGCGGGAGGGCATACCGGGGAGCTGTTTTTT. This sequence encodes CASSLAGGHTGELFF.

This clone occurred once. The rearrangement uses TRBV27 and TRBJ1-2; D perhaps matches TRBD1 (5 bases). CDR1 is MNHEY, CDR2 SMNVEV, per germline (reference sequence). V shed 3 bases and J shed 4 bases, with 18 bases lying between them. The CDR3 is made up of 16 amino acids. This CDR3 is CASSFTGSVRGYGYTF. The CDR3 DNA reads TGTGCCAGCAGTTTTACCGGGTCCGTTAGGGGCTATGGCTACACCTTC.

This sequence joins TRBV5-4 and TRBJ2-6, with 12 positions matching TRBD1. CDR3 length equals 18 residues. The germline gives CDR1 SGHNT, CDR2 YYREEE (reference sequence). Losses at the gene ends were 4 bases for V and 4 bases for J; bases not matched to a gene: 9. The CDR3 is CASSPRDRGLLGANVLTF. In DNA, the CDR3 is TGTGCCAGCAGCCCCCGGGACAGGGGGCTTCTGGGGGCCAACGTCCTGACTTTC.

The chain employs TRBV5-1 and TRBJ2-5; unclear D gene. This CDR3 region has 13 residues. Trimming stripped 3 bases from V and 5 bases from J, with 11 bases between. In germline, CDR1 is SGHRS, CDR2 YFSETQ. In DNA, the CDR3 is TGCGCCAGCAGCTCGGAGTTTGAGGAGACCCAGTACTTC. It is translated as CASSSEFEETQYF.

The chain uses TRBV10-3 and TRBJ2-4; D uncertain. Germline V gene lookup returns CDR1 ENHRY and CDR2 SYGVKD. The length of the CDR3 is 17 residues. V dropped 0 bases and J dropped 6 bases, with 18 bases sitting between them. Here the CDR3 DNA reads TGTGCCATCAGTGAGTCGATTTTGAGGTCCGAAGGAAACATTCAGTACTTC. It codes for CAISESILRSEGNIQYF.

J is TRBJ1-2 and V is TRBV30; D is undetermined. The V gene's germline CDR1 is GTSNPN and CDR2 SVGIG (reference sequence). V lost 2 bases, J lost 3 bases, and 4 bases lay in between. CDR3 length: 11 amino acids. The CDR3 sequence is CAWSTYYGYTF. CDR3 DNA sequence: TGTGCCTGGAGTACTTACTATGGCTACACCTTC.

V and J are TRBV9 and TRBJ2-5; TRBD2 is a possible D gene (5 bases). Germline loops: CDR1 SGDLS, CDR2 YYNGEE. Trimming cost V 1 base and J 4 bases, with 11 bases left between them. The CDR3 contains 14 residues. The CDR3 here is CASSVRSAGETQYF. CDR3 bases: TGTGCCAGCAGCGTACGTTCGGCGGGAGAGACCCAGTACTTC.

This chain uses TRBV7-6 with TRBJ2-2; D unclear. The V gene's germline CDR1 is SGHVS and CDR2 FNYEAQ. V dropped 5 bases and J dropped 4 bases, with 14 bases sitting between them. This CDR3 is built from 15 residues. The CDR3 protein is CASSTTATSTGELFF. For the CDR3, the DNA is TGTGCCAGCAGCACAACAGCTACCTCCACCGGGGAGCTGTTTTTT.

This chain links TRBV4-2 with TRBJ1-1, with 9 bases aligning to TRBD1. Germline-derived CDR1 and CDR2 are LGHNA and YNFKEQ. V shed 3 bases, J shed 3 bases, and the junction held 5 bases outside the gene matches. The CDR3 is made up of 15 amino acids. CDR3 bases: TGTGCCAGCAGCCATGGACAGGGGCTGGACACTGAAGCTTTCTTT. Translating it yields CASSHGQGLDTEAFF.

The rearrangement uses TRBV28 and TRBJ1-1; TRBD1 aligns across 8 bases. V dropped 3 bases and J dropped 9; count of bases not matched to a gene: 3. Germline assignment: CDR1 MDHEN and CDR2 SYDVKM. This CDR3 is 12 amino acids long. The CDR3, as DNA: TGTGCCAGCAGTTTCAGGGGGCGGAAAGCTTTCTTT. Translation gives CASSFRGRKAFF. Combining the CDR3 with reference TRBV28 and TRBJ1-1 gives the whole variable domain DVKVTQSSRYLVKRTGEKVFLECVQDMDHENMFWYRQDPGLGLRLIYFSYDVKMKEKGDIPEGYSVSREKKERFSLILESASTNQTSMYLCASSFRGRKAFFGQGTRLTVV.

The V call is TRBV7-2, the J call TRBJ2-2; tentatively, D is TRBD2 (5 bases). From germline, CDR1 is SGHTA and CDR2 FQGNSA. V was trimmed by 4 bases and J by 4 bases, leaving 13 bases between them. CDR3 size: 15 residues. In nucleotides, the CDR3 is TGTGCCAGCAGCTCTCAACCAGGAGGCACCGGGGAGCTGTTTTTT. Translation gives CASSSQPGGTGELFF.